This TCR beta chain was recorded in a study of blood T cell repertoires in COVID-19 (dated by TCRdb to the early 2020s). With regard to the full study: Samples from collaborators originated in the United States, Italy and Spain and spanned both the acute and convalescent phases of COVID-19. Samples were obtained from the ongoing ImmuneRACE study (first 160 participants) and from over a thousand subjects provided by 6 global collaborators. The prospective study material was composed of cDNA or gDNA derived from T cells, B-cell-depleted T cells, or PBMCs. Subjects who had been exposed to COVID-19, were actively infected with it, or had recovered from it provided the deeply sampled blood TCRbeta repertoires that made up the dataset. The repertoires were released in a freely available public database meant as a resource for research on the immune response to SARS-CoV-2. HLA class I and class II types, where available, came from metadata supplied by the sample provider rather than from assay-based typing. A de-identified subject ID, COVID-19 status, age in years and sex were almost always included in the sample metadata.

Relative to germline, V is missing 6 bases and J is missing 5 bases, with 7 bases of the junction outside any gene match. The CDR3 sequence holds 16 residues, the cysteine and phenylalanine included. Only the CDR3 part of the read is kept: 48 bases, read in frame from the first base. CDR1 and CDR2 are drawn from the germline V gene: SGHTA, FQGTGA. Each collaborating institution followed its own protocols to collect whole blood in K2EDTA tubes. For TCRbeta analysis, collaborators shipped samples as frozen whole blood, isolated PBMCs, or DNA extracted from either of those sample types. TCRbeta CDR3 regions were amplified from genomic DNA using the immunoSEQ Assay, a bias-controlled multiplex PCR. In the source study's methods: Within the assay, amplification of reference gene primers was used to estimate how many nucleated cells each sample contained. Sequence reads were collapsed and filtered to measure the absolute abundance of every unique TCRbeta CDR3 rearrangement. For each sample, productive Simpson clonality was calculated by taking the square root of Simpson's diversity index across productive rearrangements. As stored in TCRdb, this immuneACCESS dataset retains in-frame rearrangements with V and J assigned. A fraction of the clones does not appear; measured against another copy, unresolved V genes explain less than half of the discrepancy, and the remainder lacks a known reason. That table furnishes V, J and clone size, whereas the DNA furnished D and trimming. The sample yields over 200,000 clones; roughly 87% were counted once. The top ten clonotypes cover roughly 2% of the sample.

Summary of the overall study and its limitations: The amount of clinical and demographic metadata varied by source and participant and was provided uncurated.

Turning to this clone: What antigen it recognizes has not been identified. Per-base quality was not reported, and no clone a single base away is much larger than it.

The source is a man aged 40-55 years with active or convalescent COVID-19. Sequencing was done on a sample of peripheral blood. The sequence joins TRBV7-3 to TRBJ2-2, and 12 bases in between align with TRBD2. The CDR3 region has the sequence CASRPTSGSITGELFF. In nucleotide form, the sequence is TGTGCCAGCAGGCCGACTAGCGGGAGTATAACCGGGGAGCTGTTTTTT.